This T cell receptor (beta chain) was captured in a study of blood T cell repertoires in COVID-19 (dated by TCRdb to between 2020 and 2021). Turning to the overall study: The collaborator samples originated in the United States, Italy and Spain and spanned the acute and convalescent phases of COVID-19. The material from the prospective study consisted of cDNA or gDNA derived from T cells, B-cell-depleted T cells, or PBMCs. The dataset comprised deeply sampled blood TCRbeta repertoires from subjects exposed to, actively infected with, or recovered from COVID-19. The repertoires were released in a freely available public database intended as a resource for research on the immune response to SARS-CoV-2. Samples came from the ongoing ImmuneRACE study (first 160 participants) plus 1,254 subjects from 6 global collaborators. Sample metadata almost always included a de-identified subject ID, COVID-19 status, age in years and sex. Where HLA class I and class II types were available, the types were taken from metadata supplied by the sample provider, not from assay-based typing. Paper-wide results and their limitations: The amount of clinical and demographic metadata varied by source and participant and was provided uncurated.

TCRbeta CDR3 regions were amplified from genomic DNA using the immunoSEQ Assay, a bias-controlled multiplex PCR. As for the original processing: The number of nucleated cells in each sample was estimated from the amplification of reference gene primers within the assay. Sequence reads were collapsed and filtered to measure the absolute abundance of every unique TCRbeta CDR3 rearrangement. For each sample, productive Simpson clonality was calculated as the square root of Simpson's diversity index over productive rearrangements. Imported from immuneACCESS, the table was reduced by TCRdb to in-frame sequences with V and J called. These copies leave out some clones; in studies compared against another copy, an unresolved V gene accounts for under half, and the cause of the remainder is not known. From that table come the V and J calls and clone size; the DNA was used to work out D and trimming. In all, the sample holds approximately 220,000 clones, and 80% to 85% of those were seen once. Jointly, the top ten make up 2% to 2.5% of the sample.

The collaborating institutions used their own protocols to collect whole blood in K2EDTA tubes. For TCRbeta analysis, collaborators shipped samples in one of three forms: frozen whole blood, isolated PBMCs, or DNA extracted from either of those sample types. A remark on this clone: Its antigen remains unidentified. No base quality information exists; no much larger clone differs at one position.

Relative to germline, V is 4 bases shorter and J is 5 bases shorter, with 19 bases between their ends. The CDR3 goes from the cysteine to the phenylalanine over 16 residues. Only the CDR3 DNA stays, 48 bases, in frame from base 1. Taken from the germline V gene, the CDR1 and CDR2 loops are SGHRS and YFSETQ. The sample consisted of peripheral blood. The sequence is built from TRBV5-1 and TRBJ2-1; D gene: possibly TRBD2, on 6 matching bases. The clonotype originates from a woman aged 60-75 years with acute or convalescent COVID-19. The CDR3 region: CASSHGPKAGNNEQFF. The sequence in DNA is TGCGCCAGCAGCCACGGGCCAAAGGCGGGGAACAATGAGCAGTTCTTC.